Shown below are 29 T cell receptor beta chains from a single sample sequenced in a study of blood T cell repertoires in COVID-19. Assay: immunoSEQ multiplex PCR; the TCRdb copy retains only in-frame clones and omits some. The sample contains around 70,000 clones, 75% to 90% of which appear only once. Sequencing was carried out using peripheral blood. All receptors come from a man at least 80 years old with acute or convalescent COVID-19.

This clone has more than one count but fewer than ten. This CDR3 reads CASSLGATYTEAFF. In nucleotides, the CDR3 is TGTGCCAGCAGCTTAGGGGCCACCTACACTGAAGCTTTCTTT. The genes are TRBV7-2 and TRBJ1-1; unclear D gene. Trimming removed 1 base from V and 3 bases from J, with 9 bases in between. CDR1 and CDR2 (germline): SGHTA, FQGNSA. CDR3 size: 14 residues.

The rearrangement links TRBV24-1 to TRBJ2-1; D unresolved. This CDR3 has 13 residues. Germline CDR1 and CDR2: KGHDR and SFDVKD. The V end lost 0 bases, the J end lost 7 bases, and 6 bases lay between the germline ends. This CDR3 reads CATSDLWLNEQFF. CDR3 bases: TGTGCCACCAGTGATTTGTGGCTTAATGAGCAGTTCTTC.

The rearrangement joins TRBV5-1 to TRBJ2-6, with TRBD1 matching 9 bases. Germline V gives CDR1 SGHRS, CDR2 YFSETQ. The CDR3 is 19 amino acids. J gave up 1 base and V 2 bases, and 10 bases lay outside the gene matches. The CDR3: CASSFGTGREISGANVLTF. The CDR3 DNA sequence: TGCGCCAGCAGCTTTGGGACAGGGAGGGAAATTTCTGGGGCCAACGTCCTGACTTTC. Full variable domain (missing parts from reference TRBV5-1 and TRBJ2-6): KAGVTQTPRYLIKTRGQQVTLSCSPISGHRSVSWYQQTPGQGLQFLFEYFSETQRNKGNFPGRFSGRQFSNSRSEMNVSTLELGDSALYLCASSFGTGREISGANVLTFGAGSRLTVL.

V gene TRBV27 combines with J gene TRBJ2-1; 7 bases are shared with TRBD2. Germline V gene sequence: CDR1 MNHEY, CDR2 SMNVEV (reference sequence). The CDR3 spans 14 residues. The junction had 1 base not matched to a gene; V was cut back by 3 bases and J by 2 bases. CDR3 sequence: CASSFSGAYNEQFF. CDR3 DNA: TGTGCCAGCAGTTTCAGCGGGGCCTACAATGAGCAGTTCTTC.

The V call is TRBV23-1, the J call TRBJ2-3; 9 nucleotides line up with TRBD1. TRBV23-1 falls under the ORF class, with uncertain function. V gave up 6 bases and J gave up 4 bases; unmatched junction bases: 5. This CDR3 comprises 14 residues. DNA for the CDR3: TGCGCCAGCAGCCTCGGGACAGGGCCAGATACGCAGTATTTT. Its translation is CASSLGTGPDTQYF.

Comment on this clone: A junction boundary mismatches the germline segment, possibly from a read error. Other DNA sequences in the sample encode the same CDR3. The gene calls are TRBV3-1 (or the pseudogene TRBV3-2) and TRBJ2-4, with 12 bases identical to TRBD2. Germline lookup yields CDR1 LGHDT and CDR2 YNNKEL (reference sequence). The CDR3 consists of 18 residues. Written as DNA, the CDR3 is TGTGCCAGTAGCCAATCACTAGCGGGAGGAGGATCCAAAAACATTCAGTACTTC. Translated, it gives CASSQSLAGGGSKNIQYF.

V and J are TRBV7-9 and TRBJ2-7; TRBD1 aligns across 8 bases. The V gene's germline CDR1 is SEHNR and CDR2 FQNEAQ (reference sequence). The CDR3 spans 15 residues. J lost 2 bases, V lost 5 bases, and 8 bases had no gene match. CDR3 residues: CASSHTDRGAYEQYF. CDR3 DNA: TGTGCCAGCAGCCATACCGACAGGGGAGCCTACGAGCAGTACTTC.

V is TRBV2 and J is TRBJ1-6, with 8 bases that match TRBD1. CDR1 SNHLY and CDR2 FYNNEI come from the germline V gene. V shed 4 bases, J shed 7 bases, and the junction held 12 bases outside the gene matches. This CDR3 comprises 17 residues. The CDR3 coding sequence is TGTGCCAGCAGTGTGGACAGGGCCAATATATGGAATTCACCCCTCCACTTT. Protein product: CASSVDRANIWNSPLHF.

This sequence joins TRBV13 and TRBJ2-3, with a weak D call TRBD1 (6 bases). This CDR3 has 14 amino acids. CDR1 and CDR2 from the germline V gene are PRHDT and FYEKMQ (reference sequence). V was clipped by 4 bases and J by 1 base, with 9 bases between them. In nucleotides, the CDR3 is TGTGCCAGCAGCTCCCGACAGGGCACAGATACGCAGTATTTT. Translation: CASSSRQGTDTQYF. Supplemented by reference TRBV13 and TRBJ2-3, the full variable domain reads AAGVIQSPRHLIKEKRETATLKCYPIPRHDTVYWYQQGPGQDPQFLISFYEKMQSDKGSIPDRFSAQQFSDYHSELNMSSLELGDSALYFCASSSRQGTDTQYFGPGTRLTVL.

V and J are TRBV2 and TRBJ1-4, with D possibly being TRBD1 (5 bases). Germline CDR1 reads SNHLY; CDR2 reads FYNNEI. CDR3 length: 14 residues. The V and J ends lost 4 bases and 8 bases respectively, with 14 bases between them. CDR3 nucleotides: TGTGCCAGCAGTGGAACAGGCGTAGAGGAAAAACTGTTTTTT. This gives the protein CASSGTGVEEKLFF.

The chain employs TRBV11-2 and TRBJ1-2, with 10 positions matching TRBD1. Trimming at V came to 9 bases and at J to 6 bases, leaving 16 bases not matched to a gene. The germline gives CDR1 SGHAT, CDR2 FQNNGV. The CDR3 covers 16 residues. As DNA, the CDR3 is TGTGCCAGTTCCGGCTCGGGACAGGGGATGGCGAATGGCTACACCTTC. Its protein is CASSGSGQGMANGYTF. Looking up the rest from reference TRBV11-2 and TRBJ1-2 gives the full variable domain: EAGVAQSPRYKIIEKRQSVAFWCNPISGHATLYWYQQILGQGPKLLIQFQNNGVVDDSQLPKDRFSAERLKGVDSTLKIQPAKLEDSAVYLCASSGSGQGMANGYTFGSGTRLTVV.

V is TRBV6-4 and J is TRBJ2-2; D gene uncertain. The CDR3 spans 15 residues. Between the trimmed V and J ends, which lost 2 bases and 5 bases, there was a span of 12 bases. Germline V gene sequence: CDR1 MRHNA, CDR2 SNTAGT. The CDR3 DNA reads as TGTGCCAGCAGTGACGTAGTCCGGTGGACCGGGGAGCTGTTTTTT. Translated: CASSDVVRWTGELFF.

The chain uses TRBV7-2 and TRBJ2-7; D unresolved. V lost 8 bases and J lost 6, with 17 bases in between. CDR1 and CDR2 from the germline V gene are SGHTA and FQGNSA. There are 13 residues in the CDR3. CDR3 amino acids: CASRLPPTGEQYF. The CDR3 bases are TGTGCCAGCCGCCTACCCCCGACGGGCGAGCAGTACTTC.

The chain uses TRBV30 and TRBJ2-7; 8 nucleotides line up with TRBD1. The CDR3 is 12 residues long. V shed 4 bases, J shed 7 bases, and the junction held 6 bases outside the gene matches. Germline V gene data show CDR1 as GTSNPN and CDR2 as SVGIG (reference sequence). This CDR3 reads CAWTTGAEEQYF. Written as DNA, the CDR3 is TGTGCCTGGACGACAGGGGCAGAGGAGCAGTACTTC.

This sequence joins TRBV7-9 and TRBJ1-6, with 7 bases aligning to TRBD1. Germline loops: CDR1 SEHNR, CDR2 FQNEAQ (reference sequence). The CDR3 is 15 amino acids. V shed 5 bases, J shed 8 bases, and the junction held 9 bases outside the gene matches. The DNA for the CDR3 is TGTGCCAGCAGCGACCGGGACAGCCATTATTCACCCCTCCACTTT. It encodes CASSDRDSHYSPLHF.

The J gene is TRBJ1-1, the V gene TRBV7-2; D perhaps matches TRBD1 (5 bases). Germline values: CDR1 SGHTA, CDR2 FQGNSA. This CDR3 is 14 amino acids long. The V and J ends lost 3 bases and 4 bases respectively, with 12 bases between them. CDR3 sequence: CASSFQTGVTEAFF. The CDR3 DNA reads TGTGCCAGCAGCTTCCAAACGGGGGTCACTGAAGCTTTCTTT.

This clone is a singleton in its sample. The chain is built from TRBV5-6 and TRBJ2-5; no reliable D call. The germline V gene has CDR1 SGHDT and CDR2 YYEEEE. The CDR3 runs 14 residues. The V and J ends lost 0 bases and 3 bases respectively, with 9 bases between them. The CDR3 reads CASSLGLKKETQYF. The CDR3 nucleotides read TGTGCCAGCAGCTTGGGGCTCAAGAAAGAGACCCAGTACTTC.

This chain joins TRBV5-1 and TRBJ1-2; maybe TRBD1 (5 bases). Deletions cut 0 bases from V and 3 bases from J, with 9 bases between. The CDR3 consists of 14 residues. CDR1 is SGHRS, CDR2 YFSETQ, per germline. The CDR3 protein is CASSLGIGDYGYTF. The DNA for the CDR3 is TGCGCCAGCAGCTTGGGTATAGGGGACTATGGCTACACCTTC.

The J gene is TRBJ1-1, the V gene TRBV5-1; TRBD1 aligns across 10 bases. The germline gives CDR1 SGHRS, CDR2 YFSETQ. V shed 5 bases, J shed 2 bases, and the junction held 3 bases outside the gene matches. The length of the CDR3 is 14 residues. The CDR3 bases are TGCGCCAGCAGTACGACAGGGGGCAACACTGAAGCTTTCTTT. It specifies CASSTTGGNTEAFF. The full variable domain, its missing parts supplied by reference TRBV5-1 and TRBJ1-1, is KAGVTQTPRYLIKTRGQQVTLSCSPISGHRSVSWYQQTPGQGLQFLFEYFSETQRNKGNFPGRFSGRQFSNSRSEMNVSTLELGDSALYLCASSTTGGNTEAFFGQGTRLTVV.

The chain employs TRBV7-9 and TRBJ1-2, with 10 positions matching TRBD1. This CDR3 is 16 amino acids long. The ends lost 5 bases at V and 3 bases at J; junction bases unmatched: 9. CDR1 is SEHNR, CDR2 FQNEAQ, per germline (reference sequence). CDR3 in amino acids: CASSPTGGASDYGYTF. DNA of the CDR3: TGTGCCAGCAGCCCGACAGGGGGCGCTTCGGACTATGGCTACACCTTC.

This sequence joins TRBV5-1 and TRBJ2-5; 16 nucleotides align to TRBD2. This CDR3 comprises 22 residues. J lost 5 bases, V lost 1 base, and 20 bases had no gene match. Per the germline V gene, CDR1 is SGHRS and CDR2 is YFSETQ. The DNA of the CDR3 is TGCGCCAGCAGCTTGAGTCCGGGACTAGCGGGAGGGCCGAAGTTTGGGGTTGAGACCCAGTACTTC. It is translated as CASSLSPGLAGGPKFGVETQYF. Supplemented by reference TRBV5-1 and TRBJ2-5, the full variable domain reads KAGVTQTPRYLIKTRGQQVTLSCSPISGHRSVSWYQQTPGQGLQFLFEYFSETQRNKGNFPGRFSGRQFSNSRSEMNVSTLELGDSALYLCASSLSPGLAGGPKFGVETQYFGPGTRLLVL.

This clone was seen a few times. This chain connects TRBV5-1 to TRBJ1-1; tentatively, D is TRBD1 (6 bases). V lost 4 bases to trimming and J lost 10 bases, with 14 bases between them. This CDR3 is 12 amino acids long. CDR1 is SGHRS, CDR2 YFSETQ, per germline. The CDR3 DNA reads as TGCGCCAGCAGCCCGATTGGACAGCCAGCTTTCTTT. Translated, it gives CASSPIGQPAFF.

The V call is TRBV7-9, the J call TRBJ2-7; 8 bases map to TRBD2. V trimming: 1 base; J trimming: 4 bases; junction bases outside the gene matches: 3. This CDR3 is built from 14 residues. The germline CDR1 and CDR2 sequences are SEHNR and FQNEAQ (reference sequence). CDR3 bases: TGTGCCAGCAGCTTAGAGGGCGGGAGGTACGAGCAGTACTTC. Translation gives CASSLEGGRYEQYF. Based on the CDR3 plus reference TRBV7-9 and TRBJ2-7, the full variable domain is DTGVSQNPRHKITKRGQNVTFRCDPISEHNRLYWYRQTLGQGPEFLTYFQNEAQLEKSRLLSDRFSAERPKGSFSTLEIQRTEQGDSAMYLCASSLEGGRYEQYFGPGTRLTVT.

The DNA for the CDR3 is TGCGCCAGCCGATCCCGGACAGGTGAAAAACTGTTTTTT. Its translation is CASRSRTGEKLFF. The chain couples TRBV23-1 to TRBJ1-4, with TRBD1 identical over 7 bases. TRBV23-1 is sorted into the ORF group, with uncertain function. Germline trimming cut 8 bases from V and 7 bases from J; bases unmatched to any gene: 7. The CDR3 has 13 residues.

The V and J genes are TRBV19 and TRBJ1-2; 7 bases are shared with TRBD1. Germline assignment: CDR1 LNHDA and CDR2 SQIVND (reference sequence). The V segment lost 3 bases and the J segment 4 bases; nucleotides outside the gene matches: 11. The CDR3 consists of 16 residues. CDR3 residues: CASSMGPLGGRYGYTF. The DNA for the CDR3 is TGTGCCAGTAGTATGGGTCCTTTAGGGGGCCGCTATGGCTACACCTTC.

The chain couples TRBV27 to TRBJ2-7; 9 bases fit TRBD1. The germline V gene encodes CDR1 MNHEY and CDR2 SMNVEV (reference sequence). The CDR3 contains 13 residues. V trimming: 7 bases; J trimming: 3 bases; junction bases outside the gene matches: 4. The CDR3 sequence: CASTGTGRYEQYF. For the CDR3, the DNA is TGTGCCAGCACCGGGACAGGGCGCTACGAGCAGTACTTC.

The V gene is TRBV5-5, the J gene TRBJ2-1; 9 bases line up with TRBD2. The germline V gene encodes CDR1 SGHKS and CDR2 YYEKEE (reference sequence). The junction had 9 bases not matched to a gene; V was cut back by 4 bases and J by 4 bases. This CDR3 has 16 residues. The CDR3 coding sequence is TGTGCCAGCAGCCCAGTAGCGGGAGTAGCATACAATGAGCAGTTCTTC. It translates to CASSPVAGVAYNEQFF.

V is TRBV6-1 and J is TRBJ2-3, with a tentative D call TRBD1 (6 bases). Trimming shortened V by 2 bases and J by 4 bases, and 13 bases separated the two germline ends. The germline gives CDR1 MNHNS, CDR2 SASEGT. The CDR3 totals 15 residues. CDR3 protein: CASSERWGPPDTQYF. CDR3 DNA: TGTGCCAGCAGTGAACGTTGGGGGCCCCCAGATACGCAGTATTTT.

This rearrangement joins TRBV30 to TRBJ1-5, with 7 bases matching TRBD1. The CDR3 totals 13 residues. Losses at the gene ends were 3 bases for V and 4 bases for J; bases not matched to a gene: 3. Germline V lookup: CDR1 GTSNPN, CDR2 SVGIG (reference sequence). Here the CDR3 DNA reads TGTGCCTGGAGCGTGACAGGGAATCAGCCCCAGCATTTT. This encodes CAWSVTGNQPQHF.